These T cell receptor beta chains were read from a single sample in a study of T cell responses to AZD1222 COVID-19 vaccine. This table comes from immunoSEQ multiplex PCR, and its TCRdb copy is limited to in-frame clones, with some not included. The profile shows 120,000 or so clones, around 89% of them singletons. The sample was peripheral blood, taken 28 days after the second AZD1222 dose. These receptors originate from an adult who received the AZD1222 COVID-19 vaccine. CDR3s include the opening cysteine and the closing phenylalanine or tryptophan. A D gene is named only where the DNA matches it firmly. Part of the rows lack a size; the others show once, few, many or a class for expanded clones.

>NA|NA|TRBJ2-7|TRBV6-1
TGTGCCAGCAGTGAAGAACAGGGTAGTCCCTACGAGCAGTACTTC
CASSEEQGSPYEQYF
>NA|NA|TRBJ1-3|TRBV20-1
TGCAGTGCCCTCGATCCAAACACCATATATTTT
CSALDPNTIYF
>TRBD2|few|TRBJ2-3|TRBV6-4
TGTGCCAGCAGTGTGGCCGGGGGGACCACAGATACGCAGTATTTT
CASSVAGGTTDTQYF
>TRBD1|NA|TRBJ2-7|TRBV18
TGTGCCAGCTCTACCAGTGGGACAGGGGACGAGCAGTACTTC
CASSTSGTGDEQYF
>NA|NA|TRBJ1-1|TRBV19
TGTGCCAGTAGTATAACCAACACTGAAGCTTTCTTT
CASSITNTEAFF
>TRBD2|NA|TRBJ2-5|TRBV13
TGTGCCAGCAGCCCACGGACGGGGAGGGCCCAAGAGACCCAGTACTTC
CASSPRTGRAQETQYF
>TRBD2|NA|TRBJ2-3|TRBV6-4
TGTGCCAGCAGTGAGGGACTAGCGGACTCAGATACGCAGTATTTT
CASSEGLADSDTQYF
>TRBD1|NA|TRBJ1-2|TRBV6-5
TGTGCCAGCAGAGAGGGACTGACAGGGGTCTATGGCTACACCTTC
CASREGLTGVYGYTF
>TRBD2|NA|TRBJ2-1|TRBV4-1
TGCGCCAGCAGCCAAGGCTGGGGACTAGCGGAGTATTACAATGAGCAGTTCTTC
CASSQGWGLAEYYNEQFF
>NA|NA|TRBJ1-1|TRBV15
TGTGCCACCAGCAGAGAGTACGGAACCGTCACTGAAGCTTTCTTT
CATSREYGTVTEAFF
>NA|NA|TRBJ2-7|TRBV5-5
TGTGCCAGCAGCTTGGACGTCAGCTCCTACGAGCAGTACTTC
CASSLDVSSYEQYF
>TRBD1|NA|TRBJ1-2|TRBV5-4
TGTGCCAGCAGCTTGGGTACCAGGGGGCTCTATGGCTACACCTTC
CASSLGTRGLYGYTF
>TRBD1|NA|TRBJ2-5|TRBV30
TGTGCCTGGAGTCAACCCTGGGGACAGGGGCAAGAGACCCAGTACTTC
CAWSQPWGQGQETQYF
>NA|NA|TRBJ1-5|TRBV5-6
TGTGCCAGCAGCCCCATGAACAGGGGCAATCAGCCCCAGCATTTT
CASSPMNRGNQPQHF
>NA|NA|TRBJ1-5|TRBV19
TGTGCCAGTAGTATGATCCCCGATCAGCCCCAGCATTTT
CASSMIPDQPQHF
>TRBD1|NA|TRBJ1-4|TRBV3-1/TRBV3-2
TGTGCCAGCAGCCTTGACAGGGGGGATGAAAAACTGTTTTTT
CASSLDRGDEKLFF
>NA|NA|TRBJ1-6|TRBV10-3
TGTGCCATCAGTGGAGCGGTTCCCAATTCACCCCTCCACTTT
CAISGAVPNSPLHF
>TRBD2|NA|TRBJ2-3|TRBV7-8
TGTGCCAGCAGCGTATCCGGGACTGGGGGGGGCACAGATACGCAGTATTTT
CASSVSGTGGGTDTQYF
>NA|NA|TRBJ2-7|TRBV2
TGTGCCAGCAGTGAAACGAACAGGGTCGAGCAGTACTTC
CASSETNRVEQYF
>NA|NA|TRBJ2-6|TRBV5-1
TGCGCCAGCGGTTCCGACTCTGGGGCCAACGTCCTGACTTTC
CASGSDSGANVLTF
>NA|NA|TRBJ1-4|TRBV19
TGTGCCAGTAGTATAGTTCCGAAGACTAATGAAAAACTGTTTTTT
CASSIVPKTNEKLFF
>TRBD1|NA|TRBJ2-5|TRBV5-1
TGCGCCAGCAGCTTGCCAGCAGGGGGTAATAGGGAGACCCAGTACTTC
CASSLPAGGNRETQYF
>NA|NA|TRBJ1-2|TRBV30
TGTGCCTGGAGTGTATTAATCGCTGGCTACACCTTC
CAWSVLIAGYTF
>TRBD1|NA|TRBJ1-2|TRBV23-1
TGCGCCAGCAGTCAGGTTCGGGGGACAGTGTGTGGCTACACCTTC
CASSQVRGTVCGYTF